Listed here are 24 T cell receptor beta chains from one sample, sequenced in a study of T cell changes during pregnancy in multiple sclerosis. Some clones are missing from TCRdb's copy, which holds only in-frame ones; the method was immunoSEQ multiplex PCR. Of some 80,000 clones in the sample, roughly 90% were seen once. The material sequenced was peripheral blood, taken in the first trimester of pregnancy. The receptors were sampled from a female donor in good health, enrolled as a control in a pregnancy study.

This clone was recorded only once. The chain combines TRBV7-7 with TRBJ1-6; D is ambiguous. The germline V gene encodes CDR1 SSHAT and CDR2 FNYEAQ (reference sequence). V was trimmed by 1 base and J by 7 bases, leaving 11 bases between them. The CDR3 contains 15 residues. The CDR3 is CASSLGGSSNSPLHF. CDR3 bases: TGTGCCAGCAGCTTAGGAGGGAGTTCAAATTCACCCCTCCACTTT. Filled out from reference TRBV7-7 and TRBJ1-6, the complete variable domain reads GAGVSQSPRYKVTKRGQDVTLRCDPISSHATLYWYQQALGQGPEFLTYFNYEAQPDKSGLPSDRFSAERPEGSISTLTIQRTEQRDSAMYRCASSLGGSSNSPLHFGNGTRLTVT.

The CDR3 is CAWSGQGTYEQYF. CDR3 nucleotide sequence: TGTGCCTGGAGTGGGCAGGGGACCTACGAGCAGTACTTC. The V call is TRBV30, the J call TRBJ2-7, with D possibly matching TRBD1 (6 bases). In germline, CDR1 is GTSNPN, CDR2 SVGIG (reference sequence). The CDR3 has 13 residues. Trimming stripped 1 base from V and 2 bases from J, with 9 bases between.

The chain has TRBV5-1 and TRBJ2-5, with 8 bases fitting TRBD1. The CDR3 consists of 15 residues. Trimming cost V 1 base and J 2 bases; bases outside gene matches: 4. Germline loops: CDR1 SGHRS, CDR2 YFSETQ. CDR3 region: CASSLLGQAQETQYF. The CDR3 coding sequence is TGCGCCAGCAGCTTGCTGGGACAGGCTCAAGAGACCCAGTACTTC.

The chain employs TRBV20-1 and TRBJ2-3; D gene unclear. Trimming shortened V by 6 bases and J by 4 bases, and 8 bases separated the two germline ends. The CDR3 runs 11 residues. The germline gives CDR1 DFQATT, CDR2 SNEGSKA (reference sequence). CDR3 residues: CSATPADTQYF. The CDR3, as DNA: TGCAGTGCCACCCCGGCAGATACGCAGTATTTT.

V gene TRBV9 combines with J gene TRBJ1-1; 7 bases fit TRBD1. Germline CDR1 and CDR2: SGDLS and YYNGEE. V lost 1 base and J lost 2; bases outside the gene matches: 5. The CDR3 is 15 residues long. The CDR3 bases are TGTGCCAGCAGCGTAATGACAGGGTACAACACTGAAGCTTTCTTT. Its translation: CASSVMTGYNTEAFF.

The chain joins TRBV18 to TRBJ1-1; no clear D gene. The V and J ends lost 2 bases and 8 bases respectively, with 12 bases between them. This CDR3 spans 13 amino acids. The V gene's germline CDR1 is KGHSH and CDR2 LQKENI. CDR3 in DNA: TGTGCCAGCTCACCAAGAGGGTCACGGGAAGCTTTCTTT. It codes for CASSPRGSREAFF.

This clone was seen once. The chain recombines TRBV11-3 with TRBJ2-7, with 10 bases fitting TRBD2. The CDR3 length is 14 residues. J gave up 5 bases and V 2 bases, and 3 bases lay outside the gene matches. CDR1 is SGHNT, CDR2 YENEEA, per germline. DNA of the CDR3: TGTGCCAGCAGCTTATCTAGCGGGAGTGACGAGCAGTACTTC. Its translation: CASSLSSGSDEQYF.

The V gene is TRBV10-3, the J gene TRBJ1-3, with D possibly TRBD1 on 5 matching bases. The CDR3 has 13 residues. Germline V gene data show CDR1 as ENHRY and CDR2 as SYGVKD. V was clipped by 6 bases and J by 1 base, with 7 bases between them. This chain's CDR3 is CAIRDTSGNTIYF. CDR3 in DNA: TGTGCCATCAGGGACACTTCTGGAAACACCATATATTTT.

This chain joins TRBV6-4 and TRBJ1-5; D possibly corresponds to TRBD1 (6 bases). The V gene lost 0 bases and the J gene lost 8 bases, with 14 bases spanning the gap. This CDR3 has 15 amino acids. Germline CDR1 and CDR2: MRHNA and SNTAGT. The CDR3 DNA sequence: TGTGCCAGCAGTGACTCCGCAGGGGCGTCGAAGCCCCAGCATTTT. It codes for CASSDSAGASKPQHF.

This rearrangement joins TRBV11-3 to TRBJ2-1; TRBD1 is a possible D gene (5 bases). Trimming shortened V by 6 bases and J by 1 base, and 13 bases separated the two germline ends. This CDR3 contains 15 residues. Germline loops: CDR1 SGHNT, CDR2 YENEEA. This chain's CDR3 is CASSVNAGSYNEQFF. CDR3 nucleotides: TGTGCCAGCAGTGTCAATGCAGGGTCCTACAATGAGCAGTTCTTC.

This sequence joins TRBV6-1 and TRBJ2-3; 11 positions agree with TRBD2. The V segment lost 2 bases and the J segment 1 base; nucleotides outside the gene matches: 5. Germline V CDR1 and CDR2: MNHNS, SASEGT. CDR3 size: 17 residues. CDR3 in amino acids: CASSELAGGTRTDTQYF. DNA of the CDR3: TGTGCCAGCAGTGAACTAGCGGGAGGCACCCGCACAGATACGCAGTATTTT.

The rearrangement uses TRBV5-4 and TRBJ1-1; TRBD1 might be the D (6 bases). The CDR3 is 13 residues long. V was shortened by 5 bases and J by 4 bases, with 12 bases between the two germline ends. Germline V CDR1 and CDR2: SGHNT, YYREEE (reference sequence). This chain's CDR3 is CASRQGSGTEAFF. CDR3 DNA sequence: TGTGCCAGCAGGCAGGGGAGTGGCACTGAAGCTTTCTTT.

The CDR3 loop is CASSLAGSSYNEQFF. CDR3 bases: TGTGCCAGCAGTTTGGCGGGGAGCTCCTACAATGAGCAGTTCTTC. V is TRBV27 and J is TRBJ2-1, with a possible D match to TRBD2 (6 bases). This CDR3 is built from 15 residues. CDR1 and CDR2 from the germline V gene are MNHEY and SMNVEV (reference sequence). V lost 3 bases and J 0 bases, leaving 9 bases between the germline ends.

This clone was seen once. This chain connects TRBV28 to TRBJ1-2, with a possible D match to TRBD1 (6 bases). V gave up 4 bases and J gave up 0 bases, with 9 bases separating them. The CDR3 spans 14 residues. The germline CDR1 and CDR2 sequences are MDHEN and SYDVKM. The CDR3 here is CASSWGHSNYGYTF. The CDR3 DNA is TGTGCCAGCAGTTGGGGACATTCTAACTATGGCTACACCTTC.

About this clone: Other DNA sequences in the same sample also yield this CDR3. Here the CDR3 reads CASSSRLAGGETQYF. The DNA of the CDR3 is TGCGCCAGCAGCTCCCGACTAGCGGGAGGAGAGACCCAGTACTTC. This chain joins TRBV5-1 and TRBJ2-5; 13 bases are a match to TRBD2. Looked up from germline, CDR1 is SGHRS and CDR2 is YFSETQ. V trimming: 3 bases; J trimming: 4 bases; junction bases outside the gene matches: 3. This CDR3 region has 15 residues.

The J gene is TRBJ2-1, the V gene TRBV7-9; 9 bases match TRBD2. V shed 1 base, J shed 7 bases, and the junction held 11 bases outside the gene matches. CDR1 SEHNR and CDR2 FQNEAQ come from the germline V gene (reference sequence). The CDR3 contains 17 residues. DNA for the CDR3: TGTGCCAGCAGCTTAGGTGTGGCGGCGGGGGGGCGGAATGAGCAGTTCTTC. Encoded protein: CASSLGVAAGGRNEQFF.

This sequence joins TRBV6-1 and TRBJ1-2, with D maybe TRBD1 (5 bases). The CDR3 spans 13 residues. Germline CDR1 is MNHNS and CDR2 is SASEGT. V was clipped by 2 bases and J by 4 bases, with 8 bases between them. Here the CDR3 DNA reads TGTGCCAGCAGTGAACGGGGGACCTATGGCTACACCTTC. It codes for CASSERGTYGYTF.

The J gene is TRBJ1-6, the V gene TRBV19; D is ambiguous. In germline, CDR1 is LNHDA, CDR2 SQIVND (reference sequence). V shed 1 base and J shed 0 bases, with 10 bases lying between them. CDR3 length: 17 residues. The DNA for the CDR3 is TGTGCCAGTAGTATAGGGGCAGGCAGCTCCTATAATTCACCCCTCCACTTT. Its translation is CASSIGAGSSYNSPLHF.

This chain connects TRBV11-2 to TRBJ2-5, with D perhaps matching TRBD2 (5 bases). The CDR3 covers 14 residues. Germline CDR1 reads SGHAT; CDR2 reads FQNNGV. V lost 3 bases, J lost 4 bases, and 12 bases lay in between. The CDR3 is CASSLGGLGETQYF. The CDR3 nucleotides are TGTGCCAGCAGCTTGGGCGGGCTTGGAGAGACCCAGTACTTC. Based on the CDR3 plus reference TRBV11-2 and TRBJ2-5, the full variable domain is EAGVAQSPRYKIIEKRQSVAFWCNPISGHATLYWYQQILGQGPKLLIQFQNNGVVDDSQLPKDRFSAERLKGVDSTLKIQPAKLEDSAVYLCASSLGGLGETQYFGPGTRLLVL.

J is TRBJ2-1 and V is TRBV27; weak D call: TRBD1 (5 bases). The germline gives CDR1 MNHEY, CDR2 SMNVEV (reference sequence). This CDR3 is built from 13 residues. Trimming cost V 8 bases and J 2 bases, with 10 bases left between them. The chain's CDR3 is CASSRVPYNEQFF. CDR3 DNA sequence: TGTGCCAGCTCCAGGGTCCCCTACAATGAGCAGTTCTTC.

The rearrangement joins TRBV7-2 to TRBJ1-2; 8 bases align to TRBD1. The V gene end was trimmed by 5 bases and the J gene end by 6 bases; junction bases not matched to a gene: 5. This CDR3 has 13 amino acids. Germline V CDR1 and CDR2: SGHTA, FQGNSA. CDR3 sequence reads: CASSRTGRDGYTF. CDR3 nucleotide sequence: TGTGCCAGCAGCCGGACAGGGAGGGATGGCTACACCTTC.

The chain employs TRBV30 and TRBJ2-5; D ambiguous. The better agreement between TRBJ2-7 and the DNA end casts doubt on the J call. CDR1 and CDR2 from the germline V gene are GTSNPN and SVGIG (reference sequence). This CDR3 region has 13 residues. The CDR3 sequence: CAWSEINEYEQYF. The CDR3, as DNA: TGTGCCTGGAGTGAGATAAATGAGTACGAGCAGTACTTC.

In this sample, this clone turned up once. The gene calls are TRBV6-5 and TRBJ1-1; D unresolved. Between the trimmed V and J ends, which lost 8 bases and 0 bases, there was a span of 13 bases. Germline V gene sequence: CDR1 MNHEY, CDR2 SVGAGI. The CDR3 spans 14 residues. The CDR3 nucleotides are TGTGCCAGCCGACGGGATTCGATGAACACTGAAGCTTTCTTT. Protein sequence: CASRRDSMNTEAFF.

The rearrangement links TRBV19 to TRBJ2-1; possibly TRBD2 for D (5 bases). V was cut by 5 bases and J by 3 bases, with 8 bases left in between. This CDR3 region has 13 residues. Germline V gene sequence: CDR1 LNHDA, CDR2 SQIVND (reference sequence). As DNA, the CDR3 is TGTGCCAGTAGTGACCGGGACTACAATGAGCAGTTCTTC. Translation: CASSDRDYNEQFF.